This T cell receptor (beta chain) stems from a study of T-cell reconstitution after alpha-beta-depleted transplantation in children. Unique molecular identifiers were built into the TCRbeta library. TCRdb itself ran the PCR reads through MiXCR, one entry per CDR3 protein. The sample includes some 590,000 distinct CDR3 sequences, approximately 10% of them seen just once. With 3 bases removed from V and 9 bases from J, the gap between germline ends came to 12 bases. Germline V gene lookup returns CDR1 DFQATT and CDR2 SNEGSKA (reference sequence). CDR3 length: 12 residues. This clonotype was observed at least ten times.

The material sequenced was PBMCs from the stem cell graft donor, taken from the stem cell graft. The sequence came from a human donor who donated a stem cell graft to a child with acute myeloid leukemia. The chain carries TRBV20-1 and TRBJ2-4, with D tentatively TRBD1 or TRBD2 (5 bases each). CDR3 nucleotides: TGCAGTGCTAGGACAGATCGGGGCATTCAGTACTTC. Translating it yields CSARTDRGIQYF.